This TCR beta chain was found in a study of T cell repertoires in cytomegalovirus infection. Study background: Shared public TCR beta signatures pointed to both CMV infection and a matching HLA type.

The CDR3 covers 15 residues. Trimming stripped 8 bases from V and 0 bases from J, with 11 bases between. Germline loops: CDR1 MDHEN, CDR2 SYDVKM. In TCRdb, the reads were re-called with MiXCR into one record per CDR3 protein. Of fewer than 250,000 distinct CDR3 sequences in the sample, approximately 13% were seen once. This clonotype has ten or more counts. The rearrangement joins TRBV28 to TRBJ2-6, with D unresolved. The clonotype originates from a human donor in good health (CMV status not recorded). Some clones in this sample may be carry-over from other donors' samples. Material for sequencing was PBMCs. This CDR3 reads CASGLRTSGANVLTF. For the CDR3, the DNA is TGTGCCAGCGGGCTACGGACCTCTGGGGCCAACGTCCTGACTTTC.